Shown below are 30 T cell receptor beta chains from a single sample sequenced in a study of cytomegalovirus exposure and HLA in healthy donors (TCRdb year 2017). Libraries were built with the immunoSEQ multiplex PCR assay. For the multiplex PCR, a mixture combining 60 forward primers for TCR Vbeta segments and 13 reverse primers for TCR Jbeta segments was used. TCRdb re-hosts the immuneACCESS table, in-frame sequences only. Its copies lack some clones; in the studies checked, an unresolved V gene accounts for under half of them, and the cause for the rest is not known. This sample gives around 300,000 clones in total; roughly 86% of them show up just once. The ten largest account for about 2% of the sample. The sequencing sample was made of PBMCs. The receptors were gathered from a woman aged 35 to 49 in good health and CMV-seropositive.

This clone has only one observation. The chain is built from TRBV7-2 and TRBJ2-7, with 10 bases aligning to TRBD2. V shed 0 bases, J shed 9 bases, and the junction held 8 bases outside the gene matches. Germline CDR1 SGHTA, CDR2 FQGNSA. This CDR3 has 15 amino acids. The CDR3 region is CASSLANTGTSVQYF. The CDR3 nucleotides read TGTGCCAGCAGCTTAGCCAACACCGGGACTAGCGTGCAGTACTTC.

The CDR3 loop reads CASSQGAGTGSLNEQFF. CDR3 DNA: TGCGCCAGCAGCCAAGGGGCCGGGACAGGGAGTTTAAATGAGCAGTTCTTC. The V and J genes are TRBV4-3 and TRBJ2-1; 9 nucleotides match TRBD1. CDR1 and CDR2 (germline): LGHNA, YSLEER. The CDR3 runs 17 residues. The trim removed 1 base at V and 7 bases at J, leaving 11 bases unmatched.

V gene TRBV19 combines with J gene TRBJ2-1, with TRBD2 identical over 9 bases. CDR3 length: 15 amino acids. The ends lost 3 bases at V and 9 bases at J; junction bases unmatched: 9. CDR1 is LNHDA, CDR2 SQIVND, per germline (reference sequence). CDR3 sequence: CASSILASGNPEQFF. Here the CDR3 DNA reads TGTGCCAGTAGTATTTTGGCTAGCGGGAATCCTGAGCAGTTCTTC.

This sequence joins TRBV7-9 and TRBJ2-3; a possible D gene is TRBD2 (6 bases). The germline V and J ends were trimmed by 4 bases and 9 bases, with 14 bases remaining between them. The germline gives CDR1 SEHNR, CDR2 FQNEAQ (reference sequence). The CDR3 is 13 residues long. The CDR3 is CASSYSGLPTQYF. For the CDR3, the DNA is TGTGCCAGCAGCTATTCGGGACTGCCAACGCAGTATTTT.

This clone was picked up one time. For the CDR3, the DNA is TGTGCCAGCAGCTTAGCGGGGATAGTAACAGATACGCAGTATTTT. Its protein product is CASSLAGIVTDTQYF. The genes are TRBV7-3 and TRBJ2-3, with a possible D match to TRBD2 (6 bases). CDR1 and CDR2 (germline): SGHTA, FQGTGA. The CDR3 length is 15 residues. Trimming took off 2 bases at V and 3 bases at J, with 12 bases between the two ends.

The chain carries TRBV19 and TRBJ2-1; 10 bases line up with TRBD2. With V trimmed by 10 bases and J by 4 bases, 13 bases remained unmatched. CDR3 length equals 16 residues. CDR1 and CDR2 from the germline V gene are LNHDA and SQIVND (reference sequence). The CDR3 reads CATSMGAAGGYNEQFF. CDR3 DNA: TGTGCCACCTCGATGGGGGCAGCGGGAGGGTACAATGAGCAGTTCTTC.

The chain's CDR3 is CASSLALAGEMINEQFF. CDR3 in DNA: TGTGCCAGCAGCTTAGCCCTAGCGGGAGAAATGATCAATGAGCAGTTCTTC. The chain joins TRBV7-9 to TRBJ2-1; 10 nucleotides match TRBD2. The CDR3 is made up of 17 amino acids. The J segment lost 6 bases and the V segment lost 0 bases, leaving 8 bases of the junction unmatched. Per the germline V gene, CDR1 is SEHNR and CDR2 is FQNEAQ (reference sequence).

CDR3 loop: CASSTNGQETQYF. CDR3 DNA sequence: TGTGCCAGCAGCACTAATGGCCAAGAGACCCAGTACTTC. The V and J genes are TRBV7-2 and TRBJ2-5, with unresolved D. Germline assignment: CDR1 SGHTA and CDR2 FQGNSA. The CDR3 runs 13 residues. Trimming left V 5 bases short and J 1 base short, with 8 bases between.

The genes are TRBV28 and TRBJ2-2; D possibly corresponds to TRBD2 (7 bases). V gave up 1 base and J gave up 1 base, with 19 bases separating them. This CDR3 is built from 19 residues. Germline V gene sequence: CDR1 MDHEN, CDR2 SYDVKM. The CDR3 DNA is TGTGCCAGCAGTTTATACGGACTAGGGGGACTTCTGAACACCGGGGAGCTGTTTTTT. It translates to CASSLYGLGGLLNTGELFF.

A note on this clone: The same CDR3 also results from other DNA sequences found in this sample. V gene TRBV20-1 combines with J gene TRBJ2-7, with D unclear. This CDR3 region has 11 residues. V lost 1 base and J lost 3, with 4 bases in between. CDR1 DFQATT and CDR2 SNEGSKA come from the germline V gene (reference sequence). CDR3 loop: CSARGSYEQYF. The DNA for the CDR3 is TGCAGTGCTAGAGGTAGCTACGAGCAGTACTTC.

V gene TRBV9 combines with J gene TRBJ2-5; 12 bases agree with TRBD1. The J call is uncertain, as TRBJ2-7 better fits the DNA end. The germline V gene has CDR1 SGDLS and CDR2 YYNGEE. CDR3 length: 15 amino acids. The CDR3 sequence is CASSVEGQGAYEQYF. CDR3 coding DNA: TGTGCCAGCAGCGTAGAGGGACAGGGGGCTTACGAGCAGTACTTC.

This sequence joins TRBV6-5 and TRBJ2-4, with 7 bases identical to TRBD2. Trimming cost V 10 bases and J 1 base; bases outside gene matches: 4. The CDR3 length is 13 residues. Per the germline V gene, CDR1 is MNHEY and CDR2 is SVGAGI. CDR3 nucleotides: TGTGCCACCTGGGAGGGGGCCAAAAACATTCAGTACTTC. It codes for CATWEGAKNIQYF.

The CDR3 sequence is CASSFPEGQGSDEQYF. CDR3 coding DNA: TGTGCCAGCAGTTTCCCCGAGGGACAGGGTAGCGACGAGCAGTACTTC. The chain recombines TRBV28 with TRBJ2-7, with TRBD1 matching 9 bases. V dropped 3 bases and J dropped 5; count of bases not matched to a gene: 11. CDR1 and CDR2 from the germline V gene are MDHEN and SYDVKM. The CDR3 covers 16 residues. Using reference TRBV28 and TRBJ2-7 for the parts outside the CDR3, the full variable domain is DVKVTQSSRYLVKRTGEKVFLECVQDMDHENMFWYRQDPGLGLRLIYFSYDVKMKEKGDIPEGYSVSREKKERFSLILESASTNQTSMYLCASSFPEGQGSDEQYFGPGTRLTVT.

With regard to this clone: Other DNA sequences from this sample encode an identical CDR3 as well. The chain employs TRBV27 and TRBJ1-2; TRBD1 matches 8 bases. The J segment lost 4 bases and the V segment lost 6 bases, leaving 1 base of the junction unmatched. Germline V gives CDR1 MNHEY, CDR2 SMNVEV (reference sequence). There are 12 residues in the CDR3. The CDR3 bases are TGTGCCAGCAGCGACAGGGGCTATGGCTACACCTTC. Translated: CASSDRGYGYTF.

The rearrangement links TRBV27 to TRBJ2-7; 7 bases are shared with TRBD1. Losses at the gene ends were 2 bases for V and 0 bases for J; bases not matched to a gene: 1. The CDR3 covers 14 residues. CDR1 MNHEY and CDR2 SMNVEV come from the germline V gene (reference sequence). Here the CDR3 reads CASSLRGLSYEQYF. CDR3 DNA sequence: TGTGCCAGCAGTTTAAGGGGGCTCTCCTACGAGCAGTACTTC.

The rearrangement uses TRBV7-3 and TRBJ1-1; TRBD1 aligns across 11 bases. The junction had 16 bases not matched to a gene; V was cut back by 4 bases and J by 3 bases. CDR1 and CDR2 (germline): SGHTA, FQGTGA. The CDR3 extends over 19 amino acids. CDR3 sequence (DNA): TGTGCCAGCAGCTCCTCGACAGGACAGGGGGCCGGTGAGGACACTGAAGCTTTCTTT. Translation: CASSSSTGQGAGEDTEAFF.

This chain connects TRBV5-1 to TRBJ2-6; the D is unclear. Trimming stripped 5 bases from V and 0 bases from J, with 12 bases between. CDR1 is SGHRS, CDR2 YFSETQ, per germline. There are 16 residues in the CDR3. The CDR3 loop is CASSLSPSSGANVLTF. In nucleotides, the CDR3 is TGCGCCAGCAGTCTTTCCCCGAGCTCTGGGGCCAACGTCCTGACTTTC. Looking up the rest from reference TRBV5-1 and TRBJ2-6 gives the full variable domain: KAGVTQTPRYLIKTRGQQVTLSCSPISGHRSVSWYQQTPGQGLQFLFEYFSETQRNKGNFPGRFSGRQFSNSRSEMNVSTLELGDSALYLCASSLSPSSGANVLTFGAGSRLTVL.

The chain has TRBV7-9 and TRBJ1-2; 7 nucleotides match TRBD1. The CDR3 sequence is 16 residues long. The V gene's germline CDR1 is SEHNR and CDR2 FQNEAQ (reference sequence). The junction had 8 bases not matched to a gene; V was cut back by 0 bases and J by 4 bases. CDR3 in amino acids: CASSLANQGVAYGYTF. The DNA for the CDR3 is TGTGCCAGCAGCTTAGCGAATCAGGGGGTGGCCTATGGCTACACCTTC.

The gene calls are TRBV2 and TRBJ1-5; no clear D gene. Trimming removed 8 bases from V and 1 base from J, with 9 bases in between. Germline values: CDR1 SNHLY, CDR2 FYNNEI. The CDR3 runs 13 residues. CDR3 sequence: CASGTESNQPQHF. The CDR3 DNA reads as TGTGCCAGCGGAACAGAGAGCAATCAGCCCCAGCATTTT.

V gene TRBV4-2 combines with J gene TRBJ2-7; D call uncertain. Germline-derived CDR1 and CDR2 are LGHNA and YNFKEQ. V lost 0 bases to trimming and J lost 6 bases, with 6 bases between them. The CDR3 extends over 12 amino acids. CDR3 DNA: TGTGCCAGCAGCCAAGATGGCCGCGAGCAGTACTTC. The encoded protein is CASSQDGREQYF.

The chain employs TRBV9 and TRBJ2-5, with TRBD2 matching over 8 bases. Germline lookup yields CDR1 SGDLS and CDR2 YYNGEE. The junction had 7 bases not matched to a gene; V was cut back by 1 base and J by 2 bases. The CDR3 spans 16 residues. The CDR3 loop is CASSVSGGNPQETQYF. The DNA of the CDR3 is TGTGCCAGCAGCGTATCGGGGGGGAATCCTCAAGAGACCCAGTACTTC.

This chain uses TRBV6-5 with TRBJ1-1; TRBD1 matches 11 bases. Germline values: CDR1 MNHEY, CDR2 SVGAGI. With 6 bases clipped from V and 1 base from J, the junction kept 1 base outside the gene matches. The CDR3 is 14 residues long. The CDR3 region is CASRGQGANTEAFF. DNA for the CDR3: TGTGCCAGCAGAGGACAGGGGGCGAACACTGAAGCTTTCTTT.

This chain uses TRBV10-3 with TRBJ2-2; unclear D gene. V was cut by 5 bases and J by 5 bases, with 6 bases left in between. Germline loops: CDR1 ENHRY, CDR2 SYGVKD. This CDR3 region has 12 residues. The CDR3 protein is CAISQETGELFF. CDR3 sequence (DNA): TGTGCCATCAGTCAAGAGACCGGGGAGCTGTTTTTT.

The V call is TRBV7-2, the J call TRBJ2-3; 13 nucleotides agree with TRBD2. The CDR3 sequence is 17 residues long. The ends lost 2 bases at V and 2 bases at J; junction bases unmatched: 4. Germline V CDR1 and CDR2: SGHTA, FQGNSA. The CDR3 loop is CASSLSGTSGNTDTQYF. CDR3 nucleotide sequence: TGTGCCAGCAGCTTATCAGGGACTAGCGGGAACACAGATACGCAGTATTTT.

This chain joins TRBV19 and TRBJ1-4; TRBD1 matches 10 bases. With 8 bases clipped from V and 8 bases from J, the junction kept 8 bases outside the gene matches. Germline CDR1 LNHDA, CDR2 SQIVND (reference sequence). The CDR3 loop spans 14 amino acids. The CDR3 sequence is CASSFEDRGEKLFF. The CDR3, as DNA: TGTGCCAGTTCTTTCGAGGACAGGGGGGAAAAACTGTTTTTT. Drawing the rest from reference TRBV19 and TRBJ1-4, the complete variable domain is DGGITQSPKYLFRKEGQNVTLSCEQNLNHDAMYWYRQDPGQGLRLIYYSQIVNDFQKGDIAEGYSVSREKKESFPLTVTSAQKNPTAFYLCASSFEDRGEKLFFGSGTQLSVL.

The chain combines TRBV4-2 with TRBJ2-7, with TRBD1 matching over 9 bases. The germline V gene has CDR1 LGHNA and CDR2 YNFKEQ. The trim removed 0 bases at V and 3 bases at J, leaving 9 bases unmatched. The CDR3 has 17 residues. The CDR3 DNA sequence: TGTGCCAGCAGCCAAGATTTAGGACAGGGGATATTCTACGAGCAGTACTTC. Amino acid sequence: CASSQDLGQGIFYEQYF.

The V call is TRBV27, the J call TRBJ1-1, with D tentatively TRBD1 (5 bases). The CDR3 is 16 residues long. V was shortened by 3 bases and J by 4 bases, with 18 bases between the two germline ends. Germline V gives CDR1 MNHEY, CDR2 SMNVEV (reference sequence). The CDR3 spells CASSFGRVKGVTEAFF. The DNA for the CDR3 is TGTGCCAGCAGTTTCGGTAGGGTGAAAGGGGTCACTGAAGCTTTCTTT.

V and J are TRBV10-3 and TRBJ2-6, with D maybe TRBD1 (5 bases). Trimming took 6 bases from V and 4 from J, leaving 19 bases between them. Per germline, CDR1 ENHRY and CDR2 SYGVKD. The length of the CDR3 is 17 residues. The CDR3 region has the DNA TGTGCCATCAGCAAAGACAGTGCCTTGGGAGGGGCCAACGTCCTGACTTTC. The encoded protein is CAISKDSALGGANVLTF.

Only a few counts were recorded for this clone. The DNA for the CDR3 is TGTGCCAGCAGCACCGGGGGGGCCTTTTATAATTCACCCCTCCACTTT. This gives the protein CASSTGGAFYNSPLHF. This chain uses TRBV27 with TRBJ1-6; a possible D gene is TRBD1 (6 bases). The CDR3 length is 16 residues. Trimming stripped 6 bases from V and 4 bases from J, with 16 bases between. CDR1 is MNHEY, CDR2 SMNVEV, per germline (reference sequence).

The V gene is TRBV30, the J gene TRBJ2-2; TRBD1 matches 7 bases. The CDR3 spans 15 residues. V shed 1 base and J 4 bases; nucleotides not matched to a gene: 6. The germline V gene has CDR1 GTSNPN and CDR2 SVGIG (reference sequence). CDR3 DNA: TGTGCCTGGAGTGCGATGACAGGGTTCACCGGGGAGCTGTTTTTT. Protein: CAWSAMTGFTGELFF. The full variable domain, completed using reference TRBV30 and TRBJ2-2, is SQTIHQWPATLVQPVGSPLSLECTVEGTSNPNLYWYRQAAGRGLQLLFYSVGIGQISSEVPQNLSASRPQDRQFILSSKKLLLSDSGFYLCAWSAMTGFTGELFFGEGSRLTVL.